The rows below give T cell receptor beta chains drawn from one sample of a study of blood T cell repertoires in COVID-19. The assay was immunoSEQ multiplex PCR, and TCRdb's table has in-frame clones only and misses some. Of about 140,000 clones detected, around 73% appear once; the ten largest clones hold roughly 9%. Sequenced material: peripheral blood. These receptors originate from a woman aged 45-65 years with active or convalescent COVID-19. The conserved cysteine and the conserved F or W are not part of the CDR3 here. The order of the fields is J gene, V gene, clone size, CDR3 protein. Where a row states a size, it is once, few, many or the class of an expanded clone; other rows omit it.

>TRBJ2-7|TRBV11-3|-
ASSSLTGGGEQY
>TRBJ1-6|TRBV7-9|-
ASSRQENSPLH
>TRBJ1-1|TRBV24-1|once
ATSDPGQPNTEAF
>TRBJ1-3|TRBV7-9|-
ASSFYGGNTIY
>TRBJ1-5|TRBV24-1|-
ATSVTGWHQPQH
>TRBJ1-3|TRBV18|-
ASSPLDWDRADTIY
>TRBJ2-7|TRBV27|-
ASSPGQGGYEQY
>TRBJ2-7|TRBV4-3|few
ASSQGQGREQY
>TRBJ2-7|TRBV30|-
AWSVGGTFYEQY
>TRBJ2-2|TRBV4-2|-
ASSQVGTSGRATGELF
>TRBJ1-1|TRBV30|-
AWRRDTNTEAF
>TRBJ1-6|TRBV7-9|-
ASSPDLADSPLH
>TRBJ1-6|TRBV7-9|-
ASRATGGRNSPLH
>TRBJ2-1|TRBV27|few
ASRVLRDYPYNEQF
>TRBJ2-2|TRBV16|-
ASSQGTPNTGELF
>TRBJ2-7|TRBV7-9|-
ASSFRTGGIDEQY
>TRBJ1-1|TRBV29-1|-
SATDSQNTEAF
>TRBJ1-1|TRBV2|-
ASSEARGALNTEAF